The subject of this entry is one T cell receptor (beta chain). What this receptor recognizes is not known. Base qualities are missing; no much larger clone stands one base away. The data belong to a study of regulatory T cells in long-lasting Graves disease (dated by TCRdb to the early 2020s). Study-wide context: In the newly diagnosed Graves' disease group, patients had been taking antithyroid drugs for less than 3 months. Persistent Graves' disease patients were compared with newly diagnosed Graves' disease patients by peripheral blood TCR sequencing and RNA sequencing. The study took place in China and was registered as a clinical trial. TCR sequencing covered around 13 persistent and around 20 newly diagnosed Graves' disease patients, around 33 samples in total.

The junction shows trimming of 7 bases on V and 1 base on J, plus 13 bases between the germline ends. In the germline V gene, CDR1 corresponds to MNHNS and CDR2 to SASEGT. CDR3 length: 14 amino acids, cysteine to phenylalanine. CDR3 DNA is the only sequence kept; it has 42 bases, read in frame from the first base. This specimen's time point label, per the study, means: newly diagnosed GD, antithyroid drugs for less than 3 months. For both TCR sequencing and RNA sequencing, RNA was extracted from PBMCs in TRIzol. Graves' disease was diagnosed according to American Thyroid Association guidelines. Recruitment of patients was carried out at an endocrinology department in Xi'an, China. Each patient gave 7.5 to 10 milliliters of peripheral blood, collected in an EDTA anticoagulant tube. Ficoll Paque Plus density gradient separation was used to isolate PBMCs, and no further T cell sorting was done. An Agilent 2100 Bioanalyzer and agarose gel were used to assess RNA quality, and a NanoDrop 2000 was used to measure RNA concentration.

The protocol used for the library was multiplex PCR. Sequencing was carried out with an Illumina HiSeq 4000. CDR3 regions were amplified by Arm-PCR with iRepertoire HTBI primers to construct TCR beta libraries. Gel purification was performed on PCR products prior to sequencing. The published analysis was carried out like this. Across samples, some 62 TRBV and around 15 TRBJ segments were identified and used for gene usage analysis of CDR3 amino acid clonotypes. Filtered high-quality paired reads were merged into contigs using COPE and FqMerger. BLAST was used to align contigs to IMGT TRBV, TRBD and TRBJ reference genes, with CDR3 defined following IMGT. Highly expanded clones were defined as clonotypes with a frequency above 0.1%. Shannon entropy served as the measure of repertoire diversity, while the Gini coefficient captured V-J evenness. A clonotype found in more than one individual was treated as public. Using fastp trimming at Q25 and MiXCR clonotype assembly, TCRdb reanalyzed the public sequencing data and kept in-frame beta chains. For every CDR3 protein sequence, its rows merge into one entry that carries the most common genes and DNA. The V and J calls were determined by TCRdb, not by the authors. This sample comprises around 480,000 distinct CDR3 sequences, 15% to 20% of them detected only once. Of the sample, 20% to 30% falls within the top ten clones.

Beyond this particular receptor, the publication reports: Because the primary lesion, thyroid tissue, could not be accessed, the study looked at peripheral blood alone. TRBV28, TRBJ1-2 and TRBJ2-5 were preferentially used in persistent disease, while TRBV20-1 and TRBJ2-1 were favored in newly diagnosed disease. Persistent Graves' disease patients showed lower TCR Shannon entropy and fewer highly expanded clones than newly diagnosed patients, suggesting clonal expansion. The authors noted that the small sample size was a limitation that may lower accuracy. More public clonotypes were shared among persistent patients (around 2,600) than among newly diagnosed patients (approximately 1,000). Sequencing and analysis were restricted to the TCR beta chain.

These data were also reused for a study on T cells in Graves' hyperthyroidism and ophthalmopathy. Per that second paper: Stable Graves' hyperthyroidism was defined as no progression to ophthalmopathy during 18 months of follow-up. Hyperthyroidism patients were newly diagnosed, had a disease duration of under 2 months, and were aged 18 to 65 years. Any patient with an uncontrolled infection, another autoimmune disease, pregnancy or lactation was excluded. Clinical symptoms, serum thyroxine and TRAb, thyroid ultrasound, and orbital computed tomography formed the basis for the diagnoses. For the first round of RT-PCR on the TCR CDR3, the HTBI primer set was used together with the Qiagen OneStep RT-PCR kit. Blood samples also contained most of the expanded thyroid clonotypes (frequency above 0.001), which suggests that blood repertoires may reflect thyroid immune responses. In cross-validation, a model built on a 13 V-J signature told ophthalmopathy apart from stable hyperthyroidism with just under 90% sensitivity and around 83% specificity, and in testing the same model reached 80%/75%. During validation, the model predicted progression to ophthalmopathy a median of approximately 6.5 months ahead of onset, with 70.59% sensitivity and 72.22% specificity. A discovery cohort of approximately 97 patients, approximately 44 with Graves' ophthalmopathy and about 60 with stable Graves' hyperthyroidism, was used to find distinguishing TCR V-J signatures. Prospective prediction of ophthalmopathy was tested in an independent validation cohort consisting of under 20 hyperthyroidism patients and approximately 16 patients who later progressed to ophthalmopathy. For training and testing, the 100 or so patients in the discovery cohort were randomly divided in a 7:3 ratio. In addition, the study compared T-cell repertoires in thyroid tissue and in blood from 6 or 7 Graves' hyperthyroidism patients. Following sampling, methimazole starting at 30 mg daily was given to hyperthyroidism patients, and high-dose intravenous methylprednisolone was given to ophthalmopathy patients. Libraries were constructed in a second round of multiplex PCR, after which size selection and purification were performed. Paired-end sequencing of the libraries was performed with 100 bp reads on an Illumina HiSeq2000. SOAPnuke was used to process the raw data, throwing out any read that contained adapters or uncalled bases, had a mean Phred below 15, or lacked an exact constant-primer or identifier match. High-quality paired reads were merged using COPE v1.2.5, and each unique nucleotide sequence was defined as a clonotype. MiTCR v1.1 was used to align clonotypes to the IMGT TRBV, TRBD and TRBJ reference segments. Analysis was restricted to V-J combinations with a frequency above 0.0001, which covered roughly 99% of repertoires. A TCS score was defined as the ratio between F50 (clonal expansion) and ExV (chaos), using BLOSUM62-based TCRdist between CDR3 peptides within each V-J. Welch's t-statistics and random forest reduced 500 to 650 V-J features to 13, which were used in a naive Bayes classifier (R e1071). Sample size was not statistically predetermined, and investigators were not blinded to group allocation. According to the paper, TCR Vbeta CDR3 sequencing was carried out on over 130 peripheral blood samples, which came from under 50 ophthalmopathy, approximately 72 hyperthyroidism and about 17 progressor patients.

The receptor's source is a woman aged 35-65 years with Graves disease. Donor details come from another sample of the same person, matched by shared clones. The sample in question was peripheral blood mononuclear cells (PBMCs), obtained at new diagnosis, from a patient treated with antithyroid drugs. The receptor chain draws on TRBV6-1 and TRBJ1-1; TRBD1 is perhaps the D gene, given 5 matching bases. The sequence in DNA is TGTGCCAGCAACAGACAGCTACCGAACACTGAAGCTTTCTTT. This gives the protein CASNRQLPNTEAFF.